This T cell receptor (beta chain) comes out of a study of shared clonotypes between healthy human individuals. CD45RO negativity and positive selection for CCR7 defined naive CD8 cells, a population that excluded terminally differentiated effector memory CD45RA+ cells. In regard to this clone: What it binds is not known.

Clones were sequenced by immunoSEQ multiplex PCR, and TCRdb holds only the in-frame ones, with some missing. Of about 2.1 million clones listed, about 92% were seen once; the top ten hold more than 1.5%. The CDR3 spans 15 residues. V lost 0 bases, J lost 4 bases, and 13 bases lay in between. From germline, CDR1 is MNHEY and CDR2 SMNVEV (reference sequence). Study-wide points: Clonotypes shared by all four donors outscored non-shared clonotypes in generation probability.

Sequenced input: naive CD8+ T cells from PBMCs. The chain carries TRBV27 and TRBJ2-7; D remains unclear. The TCR was taken from a man between 18 and 35 years old in good health. Some clones in this sample may be carry-over from other donors' samples. The CDR3 DNA reads TGTGCCAGCAGTTTATCGGAAGCGCGCGTATACGAGCAGTACTTC. Protein product: CASSLSEARVYEQYF.